This TCR beta chain was sequenced in a study of human T cells and chemical hapten exposure. Study summary: Across its roughly 24 weeks, the study gave patients weekly diphenylcyclopropenone doses to the scalp. Upper back patch tests used 0.01% DPC, scored after 6 days.

Time point defined: patch test 1, 2 weeks after DPC sensitization. The sample's treatment: therapeutic diphenylcyclopropenone sensitization with weekly scalp DPC. The germline V gene has CDR1 LGHNA and CDR2 YSLEER. The trim removed 1 base at V and 5 bases at J, leaving 6 bases unmatched. The CDR3 loop spans 16 amino acids. Many counts were recorded for this clonotype. Antigen unknown. Overall study results and limits: Patch test score tracked positively with PT1 expanded TCR counts.

Individual cDNA molecules (in the library) carried attached unique molecular identifiers. TCRdb redid the calling of the RACE reads with MiXCR, one entry per CDR3 protein. Of about 360,000 distinct CDR3 sequences listed, approximately 5% were seen once; the top ten hold under 2.5%. The V and J genes are TRBV4-3 and TRBJ2-3; 10 bases are shared with TRBD2. This clonotype was obtained from a woman between 50 and 59 years old with alopecia areata. Some clones in this sample may be carry-over from other donors' samples. Sequenced here: whole blood, sampled in connection with sensitization to the hapten diphenylcyclopropenone (DPC). CDR3 nucleotide sequence: TGCGCCAGCAGCCAAGGGCTAGCGGGAGCAGAAGATACGCAGTATTTT. Translated: CASSQGLAGAEDTQYF.